This T cell receptor beta chain was obtained from a study of OX40 agonist ivuxolimab in advanced cancers. The repertoire was sequenced with immunoSEQ multiplex PCR; TCRdb's copy has only in-frame clones and lacks some. Found here are around 30,000 clones, about 80% of them singletons; the top ten hold approximately 21%. Germline values: CDR1 MNHEY, CDR2 SMNVEV (reference sequence). CDR3 length: 14 residues. The V gene end was trimmed by 6 bases and the J gene end by 6 bases; junction bases not matched to a gene: 7. The sequence was collected from an adult with an advanced solid tumor such as melanoma, head and neck, liver or kidney cancer. V is TRBV27 and J is TRBJ2-2; 7 bases map to TRBD1. Here the sequenced sample was CD4+ or CD8+ T cells sorted from blood, taken in a trial of the OX40 agonist ivuxolimab. The CDR3 loop reads CASRPFDRAGELFF. CDR3 DNA: TGTGCCAGCAGACCCTTCGACAGGGCCGGGGAGCTGTTTTTT.